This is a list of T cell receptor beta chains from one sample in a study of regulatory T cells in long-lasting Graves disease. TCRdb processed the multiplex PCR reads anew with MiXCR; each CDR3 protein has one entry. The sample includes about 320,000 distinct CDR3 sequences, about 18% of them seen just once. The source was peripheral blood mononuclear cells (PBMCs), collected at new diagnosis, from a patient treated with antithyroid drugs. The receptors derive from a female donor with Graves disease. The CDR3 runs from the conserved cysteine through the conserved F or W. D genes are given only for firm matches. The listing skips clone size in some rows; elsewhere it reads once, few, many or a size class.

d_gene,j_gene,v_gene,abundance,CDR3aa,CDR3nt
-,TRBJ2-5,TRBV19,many,CASSPSDRRTQYF,TGTGCCAGTAGTCCCTCGGACCGACGGACCCAGTACTTC
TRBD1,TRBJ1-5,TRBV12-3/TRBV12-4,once,CASSSLTGNQPQHF,TGTGCCAGCAGTTCCTTGACAGGGAATCAGCCCCAGCATTTT
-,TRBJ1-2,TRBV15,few,CATSQVAAPYGYTF,TGTGCCACCAGCCAAGTGGCGGCACCCTATGGCTACACCTTC
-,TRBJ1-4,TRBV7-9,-,CASSLAGANTFKLFF,TGTGCCAGCAGCTTAGCAGGGGCGAATACCTTTAAACTGTTTTTT
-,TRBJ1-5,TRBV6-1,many,CASGSVAQHF,TGTGCCAGCGGAAGTGTAGCCCAGCATTTT
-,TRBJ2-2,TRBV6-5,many,CASSYSRGRTPSTGELFF,TGTGCCAGCAGTTACTCGAGAGGCCGTACCCCCAGCACCGGGGAGCTGTTTTTT
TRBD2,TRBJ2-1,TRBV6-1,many,CATRLAGGHEQFF,TGTGCCACCAGACTAGCGGGGGGCCATGAGCAGTTCTTC
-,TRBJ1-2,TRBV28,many,CASSPYFRAPNYGYTF,TGTGCCAGCAGTCCATATTTCAGGGCACCAAACTATGGCTACACCTTC
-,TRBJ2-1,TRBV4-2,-,CASSQDRGYEQFF,TGTGCCAGCAGCCAAGACAGGGGCTATGAGCAGTTCTTC
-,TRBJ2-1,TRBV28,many,CASSPPTIAYNEQFF,TGTGCCAGCAGTCCCCCGACCATCGCCTACAATGAGCAGTTCTTC
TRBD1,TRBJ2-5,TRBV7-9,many,CASSSGQGARETQYF,TGTGCCAGCAGCTCGGGACAGGGGGCGCGGGAGACCCAGTACTTC
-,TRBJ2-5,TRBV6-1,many,CASNNPQETQYF,TGTGCCAGCAACAATCCCCAAGAGACCCAGTACTTC
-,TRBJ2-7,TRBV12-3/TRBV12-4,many,CASSLASLLYEQYF,TGTGCCAGCAGTTTAGCGTCACTTCTCTACGAGCAGTACTTC
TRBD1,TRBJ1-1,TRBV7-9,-,CASSLAGTGGENTEAFF,TGTGCCAGCAGCTTAGCCGGGACAGGGGGCGAGAACACTGAAGCTTTCTTT
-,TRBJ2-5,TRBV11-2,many,CASSLGFQVQETQYF,TGTGCCAGCAGCTTAGGTTTTCAGGTTCAAGAGACCCAGTACTTC
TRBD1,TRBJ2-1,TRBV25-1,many,CASSEYITGGNEQFF,TGTGCCAGCAGTGAATATATAACAGGGGGCAATGAGCAGTTCTTC
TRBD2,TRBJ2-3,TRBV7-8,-,CASISLAGGRTDTQYF,TGTGCCAGCATTTCTTTAGCGGGAGGGCGAACAGATACGCAGTATTTT
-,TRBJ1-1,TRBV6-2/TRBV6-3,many,CASSYVPLPLDTEAFF,TGTGCCAGCAGTTACGTGCCTCTCCCATTGGACACTGAAGCTTTCTTT
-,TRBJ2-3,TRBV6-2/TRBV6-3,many,CASSDLRTDTQYF,TGTGCCAGCAGTGACTTAAGGACAGATACGCAGTATTTT
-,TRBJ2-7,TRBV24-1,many,CATSDTRRQVHEQYF,TGTGCCACCAGTGACACCCGCCGACAGGTTCACGAGCAGTACTTC
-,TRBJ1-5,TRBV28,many,CASSWAPPYNQPQHF,TGTGCCAGCAGTTGGGCTCCGCCTTATAATCAGCCCCAGCATTTT
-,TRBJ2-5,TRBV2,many,CATNPGRSFQETQYF,TGTGCCACCAACCCGGGACGGTCGTTCCAAGAGACCCAGTACTTC